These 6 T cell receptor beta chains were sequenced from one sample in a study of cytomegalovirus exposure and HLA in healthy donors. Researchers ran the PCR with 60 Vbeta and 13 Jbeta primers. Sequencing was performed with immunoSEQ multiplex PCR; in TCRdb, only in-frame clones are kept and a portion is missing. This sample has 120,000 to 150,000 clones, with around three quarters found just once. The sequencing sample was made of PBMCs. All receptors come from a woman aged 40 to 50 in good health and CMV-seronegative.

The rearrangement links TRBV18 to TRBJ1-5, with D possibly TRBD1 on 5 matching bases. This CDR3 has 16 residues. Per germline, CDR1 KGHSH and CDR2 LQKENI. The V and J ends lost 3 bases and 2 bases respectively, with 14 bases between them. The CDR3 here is CASSPYDSRRNQPQHF. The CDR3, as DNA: TGTGCCAGCTCACCCTACGACAGTCGGCGCAATCAGCCCCAGCATTTT.

CDR3 coding DNA: TGTGCCATCAGCCGAGCGGGAGATCGAGCAGATACGCAGTATTTT. Translated: CAISRAGDRADTQYF. The rearrangement joins TRBV10-3 to TRBJ2-3; 8 bases line up with TRBD2. The CDR3 covers 15 residues. Germline CDR1 reads ENHRY; CDR2 reads SYGVKD. J gave up 4 bases and V 6 bases, and 9 bases lay outside the gene matches.

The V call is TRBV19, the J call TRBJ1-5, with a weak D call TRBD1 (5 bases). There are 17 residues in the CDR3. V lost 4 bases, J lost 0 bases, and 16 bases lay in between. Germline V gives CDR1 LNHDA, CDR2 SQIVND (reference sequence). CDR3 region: CASSRGWGVYSNQPQHF. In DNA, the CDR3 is TGTGCCAGTAGTAGGGGCTGGGGGGTGTATAGCAATCAGCCCCAGCATTTT.

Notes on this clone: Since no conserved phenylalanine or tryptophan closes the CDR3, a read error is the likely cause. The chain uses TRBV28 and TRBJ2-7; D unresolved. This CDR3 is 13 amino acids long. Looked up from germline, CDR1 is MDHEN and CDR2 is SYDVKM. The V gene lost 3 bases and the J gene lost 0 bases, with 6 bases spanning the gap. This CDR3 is CASSFLISYEQYY. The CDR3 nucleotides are TGTGCCAGCAGTTTCTTGATCTCCTACGAGCAGTACTAC.

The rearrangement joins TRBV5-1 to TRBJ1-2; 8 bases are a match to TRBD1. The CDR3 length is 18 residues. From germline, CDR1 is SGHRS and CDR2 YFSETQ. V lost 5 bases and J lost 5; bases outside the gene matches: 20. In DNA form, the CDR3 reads TGCGCCAGCAGGCCGATCCGGACAGGGAGGTTTGGGTTATATGGCTACACCTTC. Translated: CASRPIRTGRFGLYGYTF.

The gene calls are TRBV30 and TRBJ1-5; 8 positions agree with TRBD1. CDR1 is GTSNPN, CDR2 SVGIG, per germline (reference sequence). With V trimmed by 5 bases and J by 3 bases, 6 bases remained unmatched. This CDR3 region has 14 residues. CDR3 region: CAWGQGPYNQPQHF. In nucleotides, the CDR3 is TGTGCCTGGGGACAGGGACCTTACAATCAGCCCCAGCATTTT.